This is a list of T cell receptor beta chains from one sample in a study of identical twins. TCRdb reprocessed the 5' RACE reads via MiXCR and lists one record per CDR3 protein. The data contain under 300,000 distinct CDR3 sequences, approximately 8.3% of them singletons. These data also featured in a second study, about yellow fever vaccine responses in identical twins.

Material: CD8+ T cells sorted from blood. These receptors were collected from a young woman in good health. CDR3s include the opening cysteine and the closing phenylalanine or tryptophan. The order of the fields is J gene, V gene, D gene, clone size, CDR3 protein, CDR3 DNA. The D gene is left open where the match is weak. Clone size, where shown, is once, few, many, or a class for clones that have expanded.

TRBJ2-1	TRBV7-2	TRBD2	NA	CASSLDVAGVGNEQFF	TGTGCCAGCAGCTTAGACGTCGCGGGAGTGGGCAATGAGCAGTTCTTC
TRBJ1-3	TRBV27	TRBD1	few	CASSDSGGLISGNTIYF	TGTGCCAGCAGCGACTCAGGGGGGTTAATCTCTGGAAACACCATATATTTT
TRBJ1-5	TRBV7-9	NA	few	CASSLVGGPNQPQHF	TGTGCCAGCAGCTTAGTCGGGGGCCCTAATCAGCCCCAGCATTTT
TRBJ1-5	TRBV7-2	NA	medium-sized	CASRGPRGAQPQHF	TGTGCCAGCAGGGGCCCCAGGGGAGCGCAGCCCCAGCATTTT
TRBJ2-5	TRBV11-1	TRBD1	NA	CASSQGDRGEKQYQETQYF	TGTGCCAGCAGCCAAGGGGACAGGGGGGAAAAACAGTACCAAGAGACCCAGTACTTC
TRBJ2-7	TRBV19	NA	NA	CASSIGLWYYEQYF	TGTGCCAGTAGTATTGGTCTCTGGTACTACGAGCAGTACTTC
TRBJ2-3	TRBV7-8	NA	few	CASSLGILGDTDTQYF	TGTGCCAGCAGTTTAGGAATTCTGGGAGACACAGATACGCAGTATTTT
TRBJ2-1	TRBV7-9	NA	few	CASSASGVWNEQFF	TGTGCCAGCAGCGCCTCGGGGGTGTGGAATGAGCAGTTCTTC
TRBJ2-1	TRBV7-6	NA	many	CASSLDPNRRNEQFF	TGTGCCAGCAGCTTAGACCCCAATAGGAGGAATGAGCAGTTCTTC
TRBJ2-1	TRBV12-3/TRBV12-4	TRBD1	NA	CAISFGPGQGALGNEQFF	TGTGCCATCAGTTTTGGCCCGGGACAGGGGGCGTTGGGGAATGAGCAGTTCTTC
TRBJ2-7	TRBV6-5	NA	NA	CASSWDSNYEQYF	TGTGCCAGCAGTTGGGACTCCAACTACGAGCAGTACTTC
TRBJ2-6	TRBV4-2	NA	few	CASSQGESSGANVLTF	TGTGCCAGCAGCCAAGGAGAGAGCTCTGGGGCCAACGTCCTGACTTTC
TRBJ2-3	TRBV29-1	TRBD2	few	CSVLGGEWPDTQYF	TGCAGCGTTTTGGGGGGGGAGTGGCCAGATACGCAGTATTTT
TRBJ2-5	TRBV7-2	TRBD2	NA	CASRLAGQETQYF	TGTGCCAGCAGACTAGCGGGGCAAGAGACCCAGTACTTC
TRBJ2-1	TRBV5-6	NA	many	CASSLGQNEQFF	TGTGCCAGCAGCTTGGGCCAGAATGAGCAGTTCTTC
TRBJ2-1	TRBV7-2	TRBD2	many	CASSLPGLAGGKQQFF	TGTGCCAGCAGCTTACCCGGACTAGCGGGAGGGAAGCAGCAGTTCTTC
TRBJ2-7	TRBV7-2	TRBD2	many	CASSTRDYSHEQYF	TGTGCCAGCAGCACGCGGGACTACAGCCACGAGCAGTACTTC
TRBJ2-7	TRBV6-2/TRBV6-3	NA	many	CASSWGDGYEQYF	TGTGCCAGCAGTTGGGGGGACGGTTACGAGCAGTACTTC
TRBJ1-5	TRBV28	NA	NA	CASSPLGGGESQHF	TGTGCCAGCAGTCCCCTAGGGGGGGGCGAATCCCAGCATTTT
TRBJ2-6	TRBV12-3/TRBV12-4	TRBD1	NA	CASTLTGAGANVLTF	TGTGCCAGCACCCTCACAGGGGCTGGGGCCAACGTCCTGACTTTC
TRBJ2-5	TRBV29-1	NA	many	CSAQGPETQYF	TGCAGCGCCCAGGGGCCGGAGACCCAGTACTTC
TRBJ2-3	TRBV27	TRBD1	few	CASSLSWTGRKDTQYF	TGTGCCAGCAGTTTATCCTGGACAGGGAGAAAAGATACGCAGTATTTT
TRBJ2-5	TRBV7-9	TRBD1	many	CASTGDREQETQYF	TGTGCCAGCACCGGGGACAGGGAACAAGAGACCCAGTACTTC
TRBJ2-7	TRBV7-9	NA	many	CAVPLWTLSYEQYF	TGTGCCGTCCCGCTGTGGACCCTATCCTACGAGCAGTACTTC
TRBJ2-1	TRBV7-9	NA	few	CASSYPSGSNEQFF	TGTGCCAGCAGTTACCCGTCGGGAAGCAATGAGCAGTTCTTC
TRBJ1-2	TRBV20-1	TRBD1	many	CSANPGQGVSYGYTF	TGCAGTGCAAACCCGGGACAGGGGGTCTCCTATGGCTACACCTTC
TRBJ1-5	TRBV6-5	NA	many	CASSYSTGNQPQHF	TGTGCCAGCAGTTACTCGACCGGGAATCAGCCCCAGCATTTT
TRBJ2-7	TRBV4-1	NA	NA	CASSRTAGLYEQYF	TGCGCCAGCAGCCGGACAGCGGGATTGTACGAGCAGTACTTC
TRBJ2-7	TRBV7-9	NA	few	CASSPATSEGHEQYF	TGTGCCAGCAGCCCTGCGACAAGCGAGGGCCACGAGCAGTACTTC
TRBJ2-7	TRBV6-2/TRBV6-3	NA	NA	CASSYVDYEQYF	TGTGCCAGCAGTTACGTCGACTACGAGCAGTACTTC
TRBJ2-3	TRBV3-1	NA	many	CASTRALRPTDTQYF	TGTGCCAGCACGAGGGCCCTCCGACCGACAGATACGCAGTATTTT
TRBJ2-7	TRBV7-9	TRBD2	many	CASSLVGGYEQYF	TGTGCCAGCAGCTTAGTCGGGGGGTACGAGCAGTACTTC
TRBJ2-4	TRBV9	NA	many	CASSERGNIQYF	TGTGCCAGCAGCGAGAGGGGGAATATTCAGTACTTC
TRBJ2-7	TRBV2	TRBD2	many	CASSGLAGLSYEQYF	TGTGCCAGCAGTGGACTAGCGGGCTTATCCTACGAGCAGTACTTC
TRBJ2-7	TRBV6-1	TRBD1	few	CAIPQSPGQGTYEQYF	TGTGCCATCCCCCAATCGCCGGGACAGGGGACCTACGAGCAGTACTTC
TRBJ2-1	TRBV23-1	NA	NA	CASSQKYGTPTKNNEQFF	TGCGCCAGCAGTCAGAAATACGGGACACCTACTAAAAACAATGAGCAGTTCTTC
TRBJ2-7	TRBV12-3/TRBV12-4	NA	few	CASSFLALETYEQYF	TGTGCCAGCAGTTTTTTGGCCCTTGAGACCTACGAGCAGTACTTC
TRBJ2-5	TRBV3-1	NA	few	CASSQDLSGQIQETQYF	TGTGCCAGCAGCCAAGACTTAAGCGGACAGATCCAAGAGACCCAGTACTTC
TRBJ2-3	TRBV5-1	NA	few	CASSLSGGGSGTQYF	TGCGCCAGCAGCTTGAGTGGGGGAGGCTCGGGTACGCAGTATTTT
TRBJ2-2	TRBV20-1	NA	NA	CSARDSGTGELFF	TGCAGTGCTAGAGATTCGGGGACCGGGGAGCTGTTTTTT
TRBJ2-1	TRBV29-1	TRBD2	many	CSVELAGASYNEQFF	TGCAGCGTTGAGTTAGCGGGGGCATCCTACAATGAGCAGTTCTTC
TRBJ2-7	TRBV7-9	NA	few	CASSLGGTLVEQYF	TGTGCCAGCAGCTTAGGGGGAACCTTGGTCGAGCAGTACTTC
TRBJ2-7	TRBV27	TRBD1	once	CASSLARTGNEQYF	TGTGCCAGCAGTCTAGCTAGGACAGGGAACGAGCAGTACTTC
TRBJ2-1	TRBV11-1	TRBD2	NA	CASSPVFERGYNEQFF	TGTGCCAGCAGCCCTGTTTTCGAGCGGGGCTACAATGAGCAGTTCTTC
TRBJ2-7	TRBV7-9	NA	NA	CASSLDTIYEQYF	TGTGCCAGCAGCTTGGACACTATCTACGAGCAGTACTTC
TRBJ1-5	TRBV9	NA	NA	CASSVGRDSNQPQHF	TGTGCCAGCAGCGTAGGCAGGGATAGCAATCAGCCCCAGCATTTT
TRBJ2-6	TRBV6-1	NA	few	CASSADSSGANVLTF	TGTGCCAGCAGTGCGGACAGCTCTGGGGCCAACGTCCTGACTTTC
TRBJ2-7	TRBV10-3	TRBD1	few	CAISTGTGLDEQYF	TGTGCCATCAGTACCGGGACAGGGCTCGACGAGCAGTACTTC
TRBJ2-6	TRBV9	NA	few	CASSVNPSLSGANVLTF	TGTGCCAGCAGCGTAAATCCCAGCCTCTCTGGGGCCAACGTCCTGACTTTC
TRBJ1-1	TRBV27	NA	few	CASSVFPGRMNAEAFF	TGTGCCAGCAGCGTCTTCCCGGGCAGGATGAATGCTGAAGCTTTCTTT
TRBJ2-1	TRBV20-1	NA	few	CSARGPPRGYNEQFF	TGCAGTGCTAGGGGGCCCCCCAGGGGATACAATGAGCAGTTCTTC
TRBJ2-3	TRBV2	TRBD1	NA	CARDRTGSTDTQYF	TGTGCCAGGGACCGGACAGGGAGCACAGATACGCAGTATTTT
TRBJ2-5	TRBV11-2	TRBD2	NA	CASSLFPAGEGETQYF	TGTGCCAGCAGCTTATTCCCAGCGGGGGAAGGGGAGACCCAGTACTTC